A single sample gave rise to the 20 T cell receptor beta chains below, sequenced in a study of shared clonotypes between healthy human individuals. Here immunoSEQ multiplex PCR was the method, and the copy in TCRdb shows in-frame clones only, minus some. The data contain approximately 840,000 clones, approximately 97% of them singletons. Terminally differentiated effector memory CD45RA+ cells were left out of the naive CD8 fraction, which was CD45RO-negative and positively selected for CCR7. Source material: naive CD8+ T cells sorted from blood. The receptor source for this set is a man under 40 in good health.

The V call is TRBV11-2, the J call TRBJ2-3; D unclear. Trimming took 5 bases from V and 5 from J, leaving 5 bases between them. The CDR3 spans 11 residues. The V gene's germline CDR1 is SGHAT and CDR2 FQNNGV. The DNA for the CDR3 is TGTGCCAGCAGCAACCAAGATACGCAGTATTTT. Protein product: CASSNQDTQYF.

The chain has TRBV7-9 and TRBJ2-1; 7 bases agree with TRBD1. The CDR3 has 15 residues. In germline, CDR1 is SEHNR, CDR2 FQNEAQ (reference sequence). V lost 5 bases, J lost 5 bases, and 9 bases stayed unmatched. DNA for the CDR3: TGTGCCAGCAGCCCGGCCGGACAGGTGGACAATGAGCAGTTCTTC. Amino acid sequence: CASSPAGQVDNEQFF.

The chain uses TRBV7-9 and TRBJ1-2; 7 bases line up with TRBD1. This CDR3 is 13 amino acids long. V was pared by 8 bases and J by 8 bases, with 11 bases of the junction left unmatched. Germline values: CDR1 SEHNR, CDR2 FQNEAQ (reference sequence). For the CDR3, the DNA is TGTGCCAGCCTCCCCCAGGGGGAAGGGGGCTACACCTTC. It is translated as CASLPQGEGGYTF.

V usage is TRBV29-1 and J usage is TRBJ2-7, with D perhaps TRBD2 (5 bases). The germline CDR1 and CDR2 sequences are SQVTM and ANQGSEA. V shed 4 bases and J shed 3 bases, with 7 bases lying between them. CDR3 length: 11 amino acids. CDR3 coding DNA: TGCAGCGTTGCCCGGGACTACGAGCAGTACTTC. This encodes CSVARDYEQYF.

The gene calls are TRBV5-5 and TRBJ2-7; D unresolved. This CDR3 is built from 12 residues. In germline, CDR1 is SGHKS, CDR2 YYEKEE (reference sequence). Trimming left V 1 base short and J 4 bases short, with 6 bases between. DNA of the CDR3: TGTGCCAGCAGCTTGATCCAGTACGAGCAGTACTTC. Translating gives CASSLIQYEQYF.

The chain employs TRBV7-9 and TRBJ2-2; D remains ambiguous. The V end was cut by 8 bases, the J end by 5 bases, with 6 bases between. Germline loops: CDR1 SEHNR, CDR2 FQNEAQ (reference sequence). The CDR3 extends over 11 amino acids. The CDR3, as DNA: TGTGCCAGCGCCCGTACCGGGGAGCTGTTTTTT. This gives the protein CASARTGELFF. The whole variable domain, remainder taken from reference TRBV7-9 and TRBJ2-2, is DTGVSQNPRHKITKRGQNVTFRCDPISEHNRLYWYRQTLGQGPEFLTYFQNEAQLEKSRLLSDRFSAERPKGSFSTLEIQRTEQGDSAMYLCASARTGELFFGEGSRLTVL.

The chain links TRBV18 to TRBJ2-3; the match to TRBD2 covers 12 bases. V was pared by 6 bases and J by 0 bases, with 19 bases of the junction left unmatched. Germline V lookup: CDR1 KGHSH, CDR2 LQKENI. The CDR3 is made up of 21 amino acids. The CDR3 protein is CASSRLEGWTSGTTSTDTQYF. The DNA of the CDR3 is TGTGCCAGCTCCCGTCTAGAGGGATGGACTAGCGGGACTACTAGCACAGATACGCAGTATTTT. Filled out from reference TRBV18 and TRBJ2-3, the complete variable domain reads NAGVMQNPRHLVRRRGQEARLRCSPMKGHSHVYWYRQLPEEGLKFMVYLQKENIIDESGMPKERFSAEFPKEGPSILRIQQVVRGDSAAYFCASSRLEGWTSGTTSTDTQYFGPGTRLTVL.

The CDR3 DNA is TGTGCCATCAGTCGGACAGGGGACGATCCGTTGCGACCCCAGCATTTT. Protein product: CAISRTGDDPLRPQHF. V is TRBV10-3 and J is TRBJ1-5; 9 nucleotides line up with TRBD1. Trimming took 5 bases from V and 10 from J; bases not matched to a gene: 15. The CDR3 sequence is 16 residues long. Germline V CDR1 and CDR2: ENHRY, SYGVKD.

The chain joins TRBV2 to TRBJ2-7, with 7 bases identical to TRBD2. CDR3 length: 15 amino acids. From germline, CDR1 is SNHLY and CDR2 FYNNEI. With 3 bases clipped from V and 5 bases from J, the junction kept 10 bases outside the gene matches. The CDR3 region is CASSDLRDYNDEQYF. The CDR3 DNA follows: TGTGCCAGCAGTGACCTTCGGGACTATAACGACGAGCAGTACTTC.

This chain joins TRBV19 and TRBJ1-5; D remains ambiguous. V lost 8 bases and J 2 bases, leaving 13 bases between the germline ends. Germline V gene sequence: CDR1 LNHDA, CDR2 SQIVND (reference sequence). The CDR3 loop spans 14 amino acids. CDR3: CASYPSAGNQPQHF. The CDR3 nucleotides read TGTGCCAGTTATCCCTCAGCTGGCAATCAGCCCCAGCATTTT. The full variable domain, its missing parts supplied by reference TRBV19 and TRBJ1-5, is DGGITQSPKYLFRKEGQNVTLSCEQNLNHDAMYWYRQDPGQGLRLIYYSQIVNDFQKGDIAEGYSVSREKKESFPLTVTSAQKNPTAFYLCASYPSAGNQPQHFGDGTRLSIL.

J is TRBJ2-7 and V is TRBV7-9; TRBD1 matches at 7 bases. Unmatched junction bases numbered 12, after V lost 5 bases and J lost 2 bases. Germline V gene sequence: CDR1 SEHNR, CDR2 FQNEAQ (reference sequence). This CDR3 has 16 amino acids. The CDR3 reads CASSPQGTESTYEQYF. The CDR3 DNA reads TGTGCCAGCAGCCCTCAAGGGACAGAGAGTACCTACGAGCAGTACTTC.

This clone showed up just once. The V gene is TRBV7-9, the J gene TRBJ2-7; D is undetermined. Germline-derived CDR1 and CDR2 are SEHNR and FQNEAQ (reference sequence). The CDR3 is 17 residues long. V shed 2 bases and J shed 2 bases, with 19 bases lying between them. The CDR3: CASSLFLGQRATYEQYF. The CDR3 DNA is TGTGCCAGCAGCTTATTTCTAGGGCAAAGAGCCACCTACGAGCAGTACTTC.

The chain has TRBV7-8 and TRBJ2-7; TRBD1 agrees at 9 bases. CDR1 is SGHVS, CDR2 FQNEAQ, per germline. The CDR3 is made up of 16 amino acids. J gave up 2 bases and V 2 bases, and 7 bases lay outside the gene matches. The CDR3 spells CASSLRRDRVPYEQYF. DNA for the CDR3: TGTGCCAGCAGCTTACGCCGGGACAGGGTGCCCTACGAGCAGTACTTC.

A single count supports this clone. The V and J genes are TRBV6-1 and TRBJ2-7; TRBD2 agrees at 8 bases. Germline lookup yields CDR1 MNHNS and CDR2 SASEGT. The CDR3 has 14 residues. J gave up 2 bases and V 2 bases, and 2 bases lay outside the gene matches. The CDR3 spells CASSESGSPYEQYF. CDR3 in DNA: TGTGCCAGCAGTGAAAGCGGGAGTCCCTACGAGCAGTACTTC.

The CDR3 nucleotides are TGTGCCACCAGCAGTGGACAGTTGAATGAAAAACTGTTTTTT. Translation gives CATSSGQLNEKLFF. The chain combines TRBV15 with TRBJ1-4; D is perhaps TRBD1 (6 bases). Germline-derived CDR1 and CDR2 are LNHNV and YYDKDF (reference sequence). With 3 bases removed from V and 5 bases from J, the gap between germline ends came to 10 bases. CDR3 length: 14 amino acids.

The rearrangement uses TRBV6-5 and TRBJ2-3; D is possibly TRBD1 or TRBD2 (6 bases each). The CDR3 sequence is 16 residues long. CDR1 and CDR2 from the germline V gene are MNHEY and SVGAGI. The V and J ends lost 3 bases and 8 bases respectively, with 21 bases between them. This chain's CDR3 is CASSYIPWGAICTQYF. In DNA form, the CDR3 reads TGTGCCAGCAGTTATATTCCCTGGGGGGCTATTTGTACGCAGTATTTT.

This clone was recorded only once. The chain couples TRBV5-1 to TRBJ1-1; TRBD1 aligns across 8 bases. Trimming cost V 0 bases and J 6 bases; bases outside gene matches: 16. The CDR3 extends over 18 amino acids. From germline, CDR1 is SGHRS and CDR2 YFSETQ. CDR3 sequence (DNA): TGCGCCAGCAGCTTGGTACCCAGGGGGCGCGATAGGGTTTCTGAAGCTTTCTTT. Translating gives CASSLVPRGRDRVSEAFF.

CDR3 DNA: TGTGCCAGCAGCCCAGATCGGGGAACCTACAATGAGCAGTTCTTC. This codes for CASSPDRGTYNEQFF. The chain combines TRBV7-2 with TRBJ2-1, with D possibly matching TRBD2 (5 bases). The germline V and J ends were trimmed by 5 bases and 2 bases, with 13 bases remaining between them. Germline CDR1 and CDR2: SGHTA and FQGNSA. The CDR3 has 15 amino acids.

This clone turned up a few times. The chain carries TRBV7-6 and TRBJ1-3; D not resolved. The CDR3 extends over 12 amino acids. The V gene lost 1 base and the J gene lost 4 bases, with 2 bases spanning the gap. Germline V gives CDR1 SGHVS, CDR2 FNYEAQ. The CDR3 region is CASSLEGNTIYF. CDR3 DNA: TGTGCCAGCAGCTTAGAGGGAAACACCATATATTTT.

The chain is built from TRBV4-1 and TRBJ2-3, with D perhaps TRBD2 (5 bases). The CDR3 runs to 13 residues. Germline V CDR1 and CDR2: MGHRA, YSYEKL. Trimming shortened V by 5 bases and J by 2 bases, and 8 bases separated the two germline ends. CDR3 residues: CASSKDFTDTQYF. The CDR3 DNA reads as TGCGCCAGCAGCAAGGACTTCACAGATACGCAGTATTTT.